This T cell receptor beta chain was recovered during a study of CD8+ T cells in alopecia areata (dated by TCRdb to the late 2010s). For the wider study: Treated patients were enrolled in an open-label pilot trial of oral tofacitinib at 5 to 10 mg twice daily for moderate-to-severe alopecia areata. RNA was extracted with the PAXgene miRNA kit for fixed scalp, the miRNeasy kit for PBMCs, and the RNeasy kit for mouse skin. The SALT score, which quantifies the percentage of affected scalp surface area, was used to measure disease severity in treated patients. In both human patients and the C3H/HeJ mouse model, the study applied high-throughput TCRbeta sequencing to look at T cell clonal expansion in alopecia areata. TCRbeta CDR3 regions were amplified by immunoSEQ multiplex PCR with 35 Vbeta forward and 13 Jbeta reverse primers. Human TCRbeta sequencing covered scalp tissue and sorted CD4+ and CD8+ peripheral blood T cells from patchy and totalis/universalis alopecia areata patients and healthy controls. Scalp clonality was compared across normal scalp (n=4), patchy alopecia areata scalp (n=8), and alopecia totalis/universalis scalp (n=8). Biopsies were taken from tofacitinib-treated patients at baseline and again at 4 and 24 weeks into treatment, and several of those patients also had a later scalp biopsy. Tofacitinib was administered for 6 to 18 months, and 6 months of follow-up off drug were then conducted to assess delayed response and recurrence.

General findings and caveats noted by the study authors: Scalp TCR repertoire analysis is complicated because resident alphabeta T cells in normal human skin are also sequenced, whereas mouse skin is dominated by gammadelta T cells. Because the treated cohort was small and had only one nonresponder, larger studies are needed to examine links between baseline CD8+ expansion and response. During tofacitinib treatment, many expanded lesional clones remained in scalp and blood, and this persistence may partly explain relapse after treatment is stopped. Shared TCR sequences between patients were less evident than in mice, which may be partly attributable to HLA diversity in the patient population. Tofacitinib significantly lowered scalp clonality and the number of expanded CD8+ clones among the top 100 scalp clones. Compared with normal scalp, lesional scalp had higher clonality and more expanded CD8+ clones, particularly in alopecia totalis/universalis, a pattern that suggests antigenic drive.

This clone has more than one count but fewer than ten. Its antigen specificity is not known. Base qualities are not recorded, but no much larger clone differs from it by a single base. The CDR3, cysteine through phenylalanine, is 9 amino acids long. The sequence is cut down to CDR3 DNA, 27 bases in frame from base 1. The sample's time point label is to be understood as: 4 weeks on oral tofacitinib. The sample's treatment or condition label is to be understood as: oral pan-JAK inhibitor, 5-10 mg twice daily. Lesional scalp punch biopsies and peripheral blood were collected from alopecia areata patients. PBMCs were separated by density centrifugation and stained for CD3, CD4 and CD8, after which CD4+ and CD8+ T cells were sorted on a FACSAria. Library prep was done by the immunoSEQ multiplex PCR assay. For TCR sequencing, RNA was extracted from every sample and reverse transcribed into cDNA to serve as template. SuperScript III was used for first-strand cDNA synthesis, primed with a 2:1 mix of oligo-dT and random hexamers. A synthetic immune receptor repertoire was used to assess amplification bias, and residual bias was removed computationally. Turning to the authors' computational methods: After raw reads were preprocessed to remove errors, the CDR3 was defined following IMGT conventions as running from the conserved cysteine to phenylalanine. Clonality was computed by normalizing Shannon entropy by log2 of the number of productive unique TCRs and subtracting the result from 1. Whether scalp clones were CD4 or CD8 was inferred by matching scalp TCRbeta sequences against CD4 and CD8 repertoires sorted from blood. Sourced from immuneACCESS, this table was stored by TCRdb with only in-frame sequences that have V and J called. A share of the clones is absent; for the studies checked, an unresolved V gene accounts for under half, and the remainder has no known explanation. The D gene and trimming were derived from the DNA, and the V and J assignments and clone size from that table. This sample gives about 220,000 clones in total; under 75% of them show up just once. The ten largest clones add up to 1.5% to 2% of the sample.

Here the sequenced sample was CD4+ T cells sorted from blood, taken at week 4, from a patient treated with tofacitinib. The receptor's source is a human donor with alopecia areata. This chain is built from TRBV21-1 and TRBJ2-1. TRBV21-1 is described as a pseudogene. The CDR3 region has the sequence CASSKEQFF. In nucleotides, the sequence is TGTGCCAGCAGCAAGGAGCAGTTCTTC.